What follows describes a single TCR beta chain. Its binding antigen is unknown. No base quality information exists; no much larger clone differs at one position. These data are taken from a study of blood T cell repertoires in COVID-19 (dated by TCRdb to 2020 to 2021). Notes on the research overall: Samples from collaborators originated in the United States, Italy and Spain and spanned both the acute and convalescent phases of COVID-19. The material from the prospective study consisted of cDNA or gDNA derived from T cells, B-cell-depleted T cells, or PBMCs. The dataset comprised deeply sampled blood TCRbeta repertoires from subjects exposed to, actively infected with, or recovered from COVID-19. The repertoires were released in a freely available public database meant as a resource for research on the immune response to SARS-CoV-2. The samples were drawn from the first 160 participants of the ongoing ImmuneRACE study and from 950 to 1,500 subjects provided by 6 global collaborators. Sample metadata almost always included a de-identified subject ID, COVID-19 status, age in years and sex. Where HLA class I and class II types were available, the types were taken from metadata supplied by the sample provider, not from assay-based typing.

Collaborating institutions collected whole blood in K2EDTA tubes following their own protocols. For TCRbeta analysis, collaborator samples were shipped as frozen whole blood, as isolated PBMCs, or as DNA extracted from either sample type. The germline V gene yields MNHEY for CDR1 and SVGAGI for CDR2. The CDR3 has 14 amino acids, counting the end cysteine and phenylalanine. The CDR3 DNA has 42 bases and is translated from base 1. The V end loses 4 bases and the J end loses 0 bases, and a stretch of 10 bases separates them. TCRbeta CDR3 regions were amplified from genomic DNA by means of the immunoSEQ Assay, a bias-controlled multiplex PCR. In the source study's methods: Nucleated cell counts per sample were estimated from amplification of reference gene primers within the assay. Sequence reads were collapsed and filtered to measure the absolute abundance of every unique TCRbeta CDR3 rearrangement. For each sample, productive Simpson clonality was calculated by taking the square root of Simpson's diversity index across productive rearrangements. What TCRdb holds here is the immuneACCESS table cut down to in-frame rearrangements. Part of the clones is not present; checked against another copy, under half of the missing clones reflect an unresolved V gene, and the others are unexplained. V and J calls and clone size come straight from that table; D and trimming were deduced from the DNA. The sample records 50,000 to 80,000 clones, under 90% of which are singletons. Approximately 1.5% of the sample goes to the ten largest clones.

Study-wide findings and limitations: The quantity of clinical and demographic metadata differed by source and by participant and was supplied without curation.

Here the chain combines TRBV6-5 and TRBJ2-7, and the D gene may be TRBD1, 6 bases matching. The TCR originated in a man aged 55 to 70 with acute or convalescent COVID-19. The sequencing sample was made of peripheral blood. The nucleotide sequence is TGTGCCAGCAGTTCCGGGACAAACTCCTACGAGCAGTACTTC. Translated, this is CASSSGTNSYEQYF.